This T cell receptor beta chain was sequenced during a study of cytotoxic CD8 clonotypes in ibrutinib-treated CLL. Study-wide results and limits: Relative to age-matched healthy donors, clonality at baseline was higher, and it tracked circulating CD8+ T-cell counts.

Here immunoSEQ multiplex PCR was the method, and the copy in TCRdb shows in-frame clones only, minus some. The sample contains over 150,000 clones, roughly 80% of which appear only once. The V end lost 5 bases, the J end lost 7 bases, and 12 bases lay between the germline ends. Germline lookup yields CDR1 SNHLY and CDR2 FYNNEI. The CDR3 is made up of 12 amino acids. Concerning this clone: Its specificity is unknown.

V and J are TRBV2 and TRBJ2-7, with D possibly matching TRBD1 (6 bases). The receptor was derived from a human donor with chronic lymphocytic leukemia. This specimen consisted of PBMCs, obtained after 12 months of ibrutinib treatment. This chain's CDR3 is CASSLQGVEQYF. In DNA form, the CDR3 reads TGTGCCAGCAGTCTACAGGGAGTAGAGCAGTACTTC.